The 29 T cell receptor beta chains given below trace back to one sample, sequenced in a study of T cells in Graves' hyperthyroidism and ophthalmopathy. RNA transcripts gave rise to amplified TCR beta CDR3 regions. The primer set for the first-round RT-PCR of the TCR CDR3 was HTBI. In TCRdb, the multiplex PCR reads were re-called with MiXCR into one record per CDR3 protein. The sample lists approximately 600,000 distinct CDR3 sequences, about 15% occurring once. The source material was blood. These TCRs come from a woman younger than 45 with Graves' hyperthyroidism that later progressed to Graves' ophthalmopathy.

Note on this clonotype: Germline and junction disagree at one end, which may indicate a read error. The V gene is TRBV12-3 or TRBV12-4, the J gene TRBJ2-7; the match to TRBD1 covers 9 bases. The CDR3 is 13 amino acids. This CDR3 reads CAIRGTGSYGQYF. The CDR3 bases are TGTGCCATCAGAGGGACAGGGTCCTACGGGCAGTACTTC.

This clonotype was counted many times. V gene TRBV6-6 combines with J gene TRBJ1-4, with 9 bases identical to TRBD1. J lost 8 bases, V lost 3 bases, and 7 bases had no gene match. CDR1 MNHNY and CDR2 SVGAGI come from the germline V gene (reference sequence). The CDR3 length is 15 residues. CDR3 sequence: CASSYLGTGLEKLFF. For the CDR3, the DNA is TGTGCCAGCAGTTATCTCGGGACAGGGCTGGAAAAACTGTTTTTT.

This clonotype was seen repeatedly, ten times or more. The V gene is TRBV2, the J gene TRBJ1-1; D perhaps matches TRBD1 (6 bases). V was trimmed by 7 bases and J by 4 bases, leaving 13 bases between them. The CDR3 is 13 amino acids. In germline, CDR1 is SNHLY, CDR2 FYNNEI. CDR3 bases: TGTGCCAGCACCCGCGGAGGGGGCACTGAAGCTTTCTTT. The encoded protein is CASTRGGGTEAFF.

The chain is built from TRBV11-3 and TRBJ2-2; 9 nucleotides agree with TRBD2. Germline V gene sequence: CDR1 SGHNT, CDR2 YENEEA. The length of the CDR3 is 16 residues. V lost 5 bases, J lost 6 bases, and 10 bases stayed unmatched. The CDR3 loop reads CASSPFSGSESGELFF. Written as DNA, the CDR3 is TGTGCCAGCAGCCCGTTTAGCGGGAGTGAGTCCGGGGAGCTGTTTTTT.

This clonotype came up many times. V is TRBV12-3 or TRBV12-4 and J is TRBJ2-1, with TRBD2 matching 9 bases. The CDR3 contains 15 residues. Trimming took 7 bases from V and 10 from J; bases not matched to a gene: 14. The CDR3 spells CASTPRAGGHWEQFF. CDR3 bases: TGTGCCAGCACCCCCCGGGCGGGGGGGCATTGGGAGCAGTTCTTC.

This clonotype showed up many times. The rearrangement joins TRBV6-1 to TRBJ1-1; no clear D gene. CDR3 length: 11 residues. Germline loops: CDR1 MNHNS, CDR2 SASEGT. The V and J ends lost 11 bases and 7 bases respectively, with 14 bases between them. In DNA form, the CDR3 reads TGTGCCGCCCAGGCCGCGAATGAAGCTTTCTTT. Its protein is CAAQAANEAFF.

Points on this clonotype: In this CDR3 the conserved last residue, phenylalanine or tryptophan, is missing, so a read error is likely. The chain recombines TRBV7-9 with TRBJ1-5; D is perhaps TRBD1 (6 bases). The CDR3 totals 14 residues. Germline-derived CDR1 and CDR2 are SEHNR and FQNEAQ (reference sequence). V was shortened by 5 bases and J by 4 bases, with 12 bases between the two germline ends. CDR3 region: CASSPGEGNQPQHS. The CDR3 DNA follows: TGTGCCAGCAGCCCAGGGGAAGGGAATCAGCCCCAGCATTCT.

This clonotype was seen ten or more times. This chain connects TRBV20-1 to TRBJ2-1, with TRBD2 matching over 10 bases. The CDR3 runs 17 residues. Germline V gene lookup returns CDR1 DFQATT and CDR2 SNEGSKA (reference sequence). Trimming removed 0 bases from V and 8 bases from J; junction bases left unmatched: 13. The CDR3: CSAREGGPSGRVDEQFF. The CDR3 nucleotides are TGCAGTGCTAGAGAAGGTGGGCCTAGCGGGAGAGTCGATGAGCAGTTCTTC.

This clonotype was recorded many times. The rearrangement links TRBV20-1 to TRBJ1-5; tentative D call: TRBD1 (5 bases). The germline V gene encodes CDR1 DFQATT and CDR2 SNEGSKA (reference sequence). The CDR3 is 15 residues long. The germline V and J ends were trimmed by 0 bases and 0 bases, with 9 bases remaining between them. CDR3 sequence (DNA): TGCAGTGCTAGAGAAGGGACGGTTAGCAATCAGCCCCAGCATTTT. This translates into CSAREGTVSNQPQHF.

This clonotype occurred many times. As DNA, the CDR3 is TGTGCCAGCAGTGAACCGTTCAAGTCGACGGGCAATCAGCCCCAGCATTTT. It translates to CASSEPFKSTGNQPQHF. V is TRBV6-1 and J is TRBJ1-5; unclear D gene. The V end was cut by 2 bases, the J end by 2 bases, with 16 bases between. This CDR3 has 17 residues. The germline CDR1 and CDR2 sequences are MNHNS and SASEGT.

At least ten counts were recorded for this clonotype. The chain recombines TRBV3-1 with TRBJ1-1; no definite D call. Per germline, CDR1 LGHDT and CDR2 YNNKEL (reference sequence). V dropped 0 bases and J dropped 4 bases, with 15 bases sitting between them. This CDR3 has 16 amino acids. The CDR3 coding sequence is TGTGCCAGCAGCCAAGATGACGCACCTTCGATCACTGAAGCTTTCTTT. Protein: CASSQDDAPSITEAFF. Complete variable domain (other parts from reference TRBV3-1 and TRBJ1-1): DTAVSQTPKYLVTQMGNDKSIKCEQNLGHDTMYWYKQDSKKFLKIMFSYNNKELIINETVPNRFSPKSPDKAHLNLHINSLELGDSAVYFCASSQDDAPSITEAFFGQGTRLTVV.

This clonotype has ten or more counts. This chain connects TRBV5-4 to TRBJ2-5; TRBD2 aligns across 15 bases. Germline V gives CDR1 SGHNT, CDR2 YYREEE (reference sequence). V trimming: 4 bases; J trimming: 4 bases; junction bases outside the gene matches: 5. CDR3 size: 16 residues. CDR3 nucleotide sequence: TGTGCCAGCAGCATGGGACTAGCGGGAGGAGGAGAGACCCAGTACTTC. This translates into CASSMGLAGGGETQYF.

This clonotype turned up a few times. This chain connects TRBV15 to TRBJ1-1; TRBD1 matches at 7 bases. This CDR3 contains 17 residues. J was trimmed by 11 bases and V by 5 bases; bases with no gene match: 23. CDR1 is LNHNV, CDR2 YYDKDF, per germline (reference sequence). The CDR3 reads CATSGRQGEDFEVGAFF. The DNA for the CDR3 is TGTGCCACCAGCGGGAGACAGGGAGAGGATTTTGAGGTCGGCGCTTTCTTT.

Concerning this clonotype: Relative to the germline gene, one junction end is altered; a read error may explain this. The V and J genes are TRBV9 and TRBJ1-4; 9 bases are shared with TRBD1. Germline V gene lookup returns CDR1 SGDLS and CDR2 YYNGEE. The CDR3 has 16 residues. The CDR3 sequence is CASSPFSGTGNERLFF. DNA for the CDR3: TGTGCCAGCAGCCCGTTTTCCGGGACAGGGAATGAAAGACTGTTTTTT.

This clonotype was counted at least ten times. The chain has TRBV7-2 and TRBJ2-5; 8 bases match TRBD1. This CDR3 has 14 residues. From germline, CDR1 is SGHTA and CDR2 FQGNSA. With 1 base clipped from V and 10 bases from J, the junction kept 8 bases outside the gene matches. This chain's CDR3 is CASSLDKTGGIQYF. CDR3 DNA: TGTGCCAGCAGCTTAGATAAAACAGGGGGAATCCAGTACTTC.

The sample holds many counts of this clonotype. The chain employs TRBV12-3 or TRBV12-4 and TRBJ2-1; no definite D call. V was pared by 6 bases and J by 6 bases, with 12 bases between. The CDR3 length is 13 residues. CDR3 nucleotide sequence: TGTGCCAGCAGCCGATCCCCCCTCAATGAGCAGTTCTTC. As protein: CASSRSPLNEQFF.

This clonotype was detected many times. In nucleotides, the CDR3 is TGTGCCAGCAGTTCGGGTCTAGCGGGAGGTATTGAGCAGTTCTTC. Protein sequence: CASSSGLAGGIEQFF. The chain links TRBV28 to TRBJ2-1; 11 bases match TRBD2. This CDR3 has 15 amino acids. Germline CDR1 and CDR2: MDHEN and SYDVKM. V shed 4 bases, J shed 9 bases, and the junction held 8 bases outside the gene matches.

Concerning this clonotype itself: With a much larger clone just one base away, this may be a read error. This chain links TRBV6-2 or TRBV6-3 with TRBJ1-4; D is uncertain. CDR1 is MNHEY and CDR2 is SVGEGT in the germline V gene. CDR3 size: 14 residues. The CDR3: CASNVYIRGEELFF. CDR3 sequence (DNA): TGTGCCAGCAATGTTTACATCAGAGGTGAAGAACTGTTTTTT.

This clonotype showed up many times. The CDR3 loop reads CASSSRLAGLTGELFF. CDR3 nucleotide sequence: TGTGCCAGCAGCTCCCGGCTAGCGGGGCTCACCGGGGAGCTGTTTTTT. This chain connects TRBV9 to TRBJ2-2, with 9 bases that match TRBD2. Per the germline V gene, CDR1 is SGDLS and CDR2 is YYNGEE. V dropped 4 bases and J dropped 4; count of bases not matched to a gene: 8. The CDR3 length is 16 residues.

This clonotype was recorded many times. CDR3: CSVSPSGAQGSYNEQFF. CDR3 nucleotide sequence: TGCAGTGTATCCCCGAGCGGAGCCCAGGGCTCCTACAATGAGCAGTTCTTC. The J gene is TRBJ2-1, the V gene TRBV20-1; either TRBD1 or TRBD2 may supply D (5 bases each). The V and J ends lost 7 bases and 0 bases respectively, with 22 bases between them. The CDR3 is made up of 17 amino acids. The germline V gene has CDR1 DFQATT and CDR2 SNEGSKA (reference sequence).

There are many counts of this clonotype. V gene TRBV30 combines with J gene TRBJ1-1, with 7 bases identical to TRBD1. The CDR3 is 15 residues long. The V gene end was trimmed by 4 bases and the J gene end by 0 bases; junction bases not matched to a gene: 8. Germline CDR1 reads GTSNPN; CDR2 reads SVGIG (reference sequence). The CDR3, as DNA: TGTGCCTGGATATGGCAGGGGGGGATGAACACTGAAGCTTTCTTT. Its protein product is CAWIWQGGMNTEAFF.

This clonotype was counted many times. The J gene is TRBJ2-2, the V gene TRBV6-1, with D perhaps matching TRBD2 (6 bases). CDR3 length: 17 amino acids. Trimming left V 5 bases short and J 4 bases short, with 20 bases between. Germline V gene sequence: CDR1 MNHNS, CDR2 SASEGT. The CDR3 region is CASSHAPGLGGTGELFF. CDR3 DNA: TGTGCCAGCAGTCACGCGCCGGGTCTGGGGGGCACCGGGGAGCTGTTTTTT.

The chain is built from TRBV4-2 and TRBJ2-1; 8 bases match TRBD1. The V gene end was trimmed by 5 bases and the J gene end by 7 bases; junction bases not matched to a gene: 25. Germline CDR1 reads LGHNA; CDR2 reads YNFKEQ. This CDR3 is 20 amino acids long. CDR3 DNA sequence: TGTGCCAGCAGCGACCCGCCCCTGGGTGCAGCCCAGGGGGCAGTGAATGAGCAGTTCTTC. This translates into CASSDPPLGAAQGAVNEQFF.

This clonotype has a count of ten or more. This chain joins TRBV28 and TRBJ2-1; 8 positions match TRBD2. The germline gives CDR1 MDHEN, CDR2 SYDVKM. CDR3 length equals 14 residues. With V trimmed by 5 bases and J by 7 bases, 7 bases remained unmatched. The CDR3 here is CASSRGGTRNEQFF. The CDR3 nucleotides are TGTGCCAGCAGTAGGGGGGGGACTAGAAATGAGCAGTTCTTC.

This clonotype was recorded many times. CDR3 in DNA: TGTGCCAGCAGCTTGCGACTAGCGGGAGGTCTGGATGAGCAGTTCTTC. Translating it yields CASSLRLAGGLDEQFF. This sequence joins TRBV11-3 and TRBJ2-1, with 13 positions matching TRBD2. There are 16 residues in the CDR3. The ends lost 3 bases at V and 8 bases at J; junction bases unmatched: 7. Germline values: CDR1 SGHNT, CDR2 YENEEA.

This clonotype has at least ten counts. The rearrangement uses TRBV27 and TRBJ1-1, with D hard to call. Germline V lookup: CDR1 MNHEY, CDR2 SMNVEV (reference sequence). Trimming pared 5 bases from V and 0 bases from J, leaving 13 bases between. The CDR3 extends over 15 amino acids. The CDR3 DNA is TGTGCCAGCAGTCCCATCGGACGGATGAACACTGAAGCTTTCTTT. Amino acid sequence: CASSPIGRMNTEAFF.

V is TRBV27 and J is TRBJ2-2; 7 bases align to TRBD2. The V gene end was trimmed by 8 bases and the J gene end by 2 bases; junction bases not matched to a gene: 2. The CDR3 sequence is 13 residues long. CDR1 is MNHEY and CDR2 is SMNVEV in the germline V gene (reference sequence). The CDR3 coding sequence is TGTGCCAGCCGGGACTATAACACCGGGGAGCTGTTTTTT. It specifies CASRDYNTGELFF.

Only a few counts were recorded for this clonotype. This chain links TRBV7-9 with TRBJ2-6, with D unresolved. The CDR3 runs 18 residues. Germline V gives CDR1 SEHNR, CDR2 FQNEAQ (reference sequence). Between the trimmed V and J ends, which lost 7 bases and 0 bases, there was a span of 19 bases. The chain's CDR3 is CASTIVTVPSSGANVLTF. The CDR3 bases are TGTGCCAGCACCATTGTGACCGTCCCGAGCTCTGGGGCCAACGTCCTGACTTTC. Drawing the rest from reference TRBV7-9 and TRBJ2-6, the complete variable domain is DTGVSQNPRHKITKRGQNVTFRCDPISEHNRLYWYRQTLGQGPEFLTYFQNEAQLEKSRLLSDRFSAERPKGSFSTLEIQRTEQGDSAMYLCASTIVTVPSSGANVLTFGAGSRLTVL.

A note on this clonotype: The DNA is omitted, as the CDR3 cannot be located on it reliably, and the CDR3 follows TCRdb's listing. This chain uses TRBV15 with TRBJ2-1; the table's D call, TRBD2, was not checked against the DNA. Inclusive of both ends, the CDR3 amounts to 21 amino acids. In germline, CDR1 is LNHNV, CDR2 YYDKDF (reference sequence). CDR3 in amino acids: CATSRDVGSSMSSSSGLEQFF.